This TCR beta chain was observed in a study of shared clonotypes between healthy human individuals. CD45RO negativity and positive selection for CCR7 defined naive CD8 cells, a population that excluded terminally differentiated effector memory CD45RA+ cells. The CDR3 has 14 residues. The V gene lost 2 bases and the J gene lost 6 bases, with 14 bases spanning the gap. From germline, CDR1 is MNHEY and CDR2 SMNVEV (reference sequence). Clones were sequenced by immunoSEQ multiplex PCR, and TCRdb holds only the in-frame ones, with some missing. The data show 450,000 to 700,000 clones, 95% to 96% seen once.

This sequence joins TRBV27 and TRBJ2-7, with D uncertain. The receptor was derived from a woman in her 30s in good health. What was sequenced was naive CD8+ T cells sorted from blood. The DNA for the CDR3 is TGTGCCAGCAGTTTAAGTCAAGCCCTACTCGAGCAGTACTTC. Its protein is CASSLSQALLEQYF.